The source of this TCR beta chain is a study of OX40 agonist ivuxolimab in advanced cancers. As for the study more broadly: The costimulatory receptor OX40 (CD134) was targeted by ivuxolimab, a fully human IgG2 agonistic monoclonal antibody. Three dose-escalation patients achieved partial responses, one with hepatocellular carcinoma and two with cutaneous melanoma. The purpose of peripheral TCRbeta sequencing was to test whether ivuxolimab changed TCR sequence diversity and led to clonal T-cell expansion. Of the 50 or so patients in dose escalation, about 20 had hepatocellular carcinoma, some 15 had melanoma, 9 had renal cell carcinoma and 9 had head and neck cancer. Patients were allowed to have had prior anti-PD-1, anti-PD-L1 or anti-CTLA-4 therapy, and about 40% of the dose-escalation patients had been treated with checkpoint inhibitors. The paper describes the monotherapy dose-escalation part (N of about 47 patients) of the phase I trial of ivuxolimab. Intravenous ivuxolimab was administered to patients every 2 weeks at six dose levels: 0.01, 0.1, 0.3, 1.5, 3 and 10 mg/kg. The dose-escalation cohort was about 83% male with a mean age of about 58 years, ranging from about 23 to 85.

The trial excluded patients who had a history of autoimmune disease or who were on systemic immunosuppression. Peripheral blood for TCR sequencing was drawn from every dose cohort at baseline, at cycle 4 day 1 and at cycle 7 day 1. The samples were taken from a phase I, first-in-human, multicenter, open-label dose-escalation trial of ivuxolimab. The trial enrolled adults with locally advanced or metastatic head and neck squamous cell, hepatocellular, melanoma or renal cell carcinoma. CD4+ and CD8+ T cells were sorted separately from peripheral blood before TCR sequencing. Genomic DNA was extracted from sorted cells for sequencing of the TCRbeta CDR3 region. The immunoSEQ Assay was used to sequence the TCRbeta CDR3 regions. What TCRdb holds here is the immuneACCESS table cut down to in-frame rearrangements. Part of the clones is not present; checked against another copy, under half of the missing clones reflect an unresolved V gene, and the others are unexplained. The sample table records 150,000 to 170,000 clones; around 94% of these occur just once. 0.31% of the sample is in the top ten clones.

In the case of this clone: The antigen this receptor binds is unknown. Base qualities are not at hand, and no much larger clone is one base apart.

General findings and caveats noted by the study authors: The antigen specificity of the peripheral T cells that underwent clonal expansion was not determined. At doses of 0.1 to 3.0 mg/kg, clonal expansion of both CD4+ and CD8+ blood T cells was observed from baseline to week 6. Low levels of normalized T-cell clonal expansion were also seen in some patients who did not respond. In the 0.1-3.0 mg/kg groups, partial responders were among the patients with the lowest normalized peripheral clonal expansion, particularly in CD8+ T cells. On average, CD8+ T cells showed more expanded clones than CD4+ T cells after ivuxolimab.

The TCR sequence derives from an adult with an advanced solid tumor such as melanoma, head and neck, liver or kidney cancer. The specimen comprised CD4+ or CD8+ T cells sorted from blood, sampled in a trial of the OX40 agonist ivuxolimab.

For the CDR3, the sequence is CASSPEVTEQYF. The DNA reads as follows: TGTGCCAGCAGCCCAGAGGTGACCGAGCAGTACTTC. The chain uses TRBV11-2 and TRBJ2-7; the D segment cannot be called with confidence. CDR1 SGHAT and CDR2 FQNNGV are derived from the germline V gene. The junction shows trimming of 5 bases on V and 6 bases on J, plus 11 bases between the germline ends. The CDR3 contains 12 residues, cysteine and phenylalanine counted. Kept here is only the CDR3 DNA, which spans 36 bases and is read in frame from base 1.